This T cell receptor (beta chain) was identified during a study of blood T cells in healthy people across ages. Whole-study results and caveats: Fewer expanded clones and more diversity marked long-lived versus aged donors.

Total RNA was extracted at no less than 6 micrograms per sample. In this sample, this clonotype turned up many times. Its specificity is unknown. Primers used in a second PCR of about 6 to 11 cycles were a sample-barcoded 5' primer and a J-beta primer mix. The yield of each sample was at least 3 million CDR3-containing paired-end reads. TCRdb re-called the 5' RACE reads with MiXCR, one entry per CDR3 protein. Here the sample spans 1.5 million to 2 million distinct CDR3 sequences, 34% being singletons. The CDR3 has 16 amino acids. CDR1 DFQATT and CDR2 SNEGSKA come from the germline V gene (reference sequence). Trimming pared 3 bases from V and 4 bases from J, leaving 19 bases between.

Sequenced material: blood. This receptor was taken from a woman in her thirties in good health. The chain couples TRBV20-1 to TRBJ1-5; weak D call: TRBD1 (6 bases). CDR3 in amino acids: CSASDPLAGTNQPQHF. CDR3 nucleotides: TGCAGTGCTAGCGACCCCTTGGCAGGGACAAATCAGCCCCAGCATTTT.